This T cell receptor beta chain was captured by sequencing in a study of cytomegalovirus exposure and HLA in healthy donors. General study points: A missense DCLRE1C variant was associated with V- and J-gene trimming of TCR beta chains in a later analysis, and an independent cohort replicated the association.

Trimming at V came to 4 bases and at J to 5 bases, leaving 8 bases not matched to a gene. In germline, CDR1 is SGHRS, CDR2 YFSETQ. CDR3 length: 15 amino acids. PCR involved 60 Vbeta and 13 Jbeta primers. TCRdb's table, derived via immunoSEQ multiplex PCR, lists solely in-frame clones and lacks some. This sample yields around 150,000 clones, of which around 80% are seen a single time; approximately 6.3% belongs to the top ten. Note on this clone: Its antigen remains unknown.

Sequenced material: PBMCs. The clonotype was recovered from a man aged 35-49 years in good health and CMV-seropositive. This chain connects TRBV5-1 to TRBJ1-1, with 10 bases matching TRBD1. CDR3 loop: CASSDSGTGVTEAFF. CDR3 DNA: TGCGCCAGCAGCGACAGCGGGACAGGGGTTACTGAAGCTTTCTTT.